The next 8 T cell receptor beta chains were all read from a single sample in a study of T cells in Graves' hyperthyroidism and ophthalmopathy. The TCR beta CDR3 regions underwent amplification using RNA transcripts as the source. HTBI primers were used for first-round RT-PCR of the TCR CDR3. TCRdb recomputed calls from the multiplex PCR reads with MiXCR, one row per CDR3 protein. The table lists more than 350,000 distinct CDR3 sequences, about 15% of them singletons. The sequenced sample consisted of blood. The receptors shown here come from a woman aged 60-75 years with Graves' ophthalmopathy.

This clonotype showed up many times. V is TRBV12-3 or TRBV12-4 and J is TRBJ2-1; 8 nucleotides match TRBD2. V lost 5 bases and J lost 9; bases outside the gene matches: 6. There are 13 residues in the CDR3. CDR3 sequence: CASSVSGSSEQFF. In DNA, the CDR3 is TGTGCCAGCAGTGTGAGCGGGAGTAGTGAGCAGTTCTTC.

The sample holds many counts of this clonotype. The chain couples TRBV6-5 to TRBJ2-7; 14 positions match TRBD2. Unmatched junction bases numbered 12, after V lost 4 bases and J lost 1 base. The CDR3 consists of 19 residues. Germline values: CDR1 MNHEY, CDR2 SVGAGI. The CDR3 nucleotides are TGTGCCAGCAGTTCCCTCGGACTAGCGGGAGGCCCCAGGTCCTACGAGCAGTACTTC. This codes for CASSSLGLAGGPRSYEQYF.

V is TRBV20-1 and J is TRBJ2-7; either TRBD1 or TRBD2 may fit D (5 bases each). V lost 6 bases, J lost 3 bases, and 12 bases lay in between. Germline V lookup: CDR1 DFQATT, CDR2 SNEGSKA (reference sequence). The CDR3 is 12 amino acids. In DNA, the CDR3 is TGCAGTGCCAAAGGGACGGTCTACGAGCAGTACTTC. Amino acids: CSAKGTVYEQYF.

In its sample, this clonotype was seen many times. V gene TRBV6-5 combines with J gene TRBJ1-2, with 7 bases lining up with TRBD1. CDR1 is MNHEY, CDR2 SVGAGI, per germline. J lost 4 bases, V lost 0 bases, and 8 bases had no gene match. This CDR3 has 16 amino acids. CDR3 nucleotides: TGTGCCAGCAGTTACTCGGCGATAGGGGGCGGCTATGGCTACACCTTC. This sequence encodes CASSYSAIGGGYGYTF.

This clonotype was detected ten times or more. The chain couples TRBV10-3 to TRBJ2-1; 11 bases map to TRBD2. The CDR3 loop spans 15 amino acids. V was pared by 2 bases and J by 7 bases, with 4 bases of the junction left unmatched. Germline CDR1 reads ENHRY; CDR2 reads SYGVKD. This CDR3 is CAISEGLAGGNEQFF. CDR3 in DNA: TGTGCCATCAGTGAGGGTCTAGCGGGAGGAAATGAGCAGTTCTTC.

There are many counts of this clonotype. The CDR3 sequence: CASSIAAGVHEQFF. The CDR3 nucleotides are TGTGCCAGTAGTATAGCAGCGGGAGTTCATGAGCAGTTCTTC. The chain uses TRBV19 and TRBJ2-1, with 8 bases matching TRBD2. The germline V gene has CDR1 LNHDA and CDR2 SQIVND (reference sequence). This CDR3 has 14 residues. V was clipped by 1 base and J by 8 bases; unmatched bases: 4.

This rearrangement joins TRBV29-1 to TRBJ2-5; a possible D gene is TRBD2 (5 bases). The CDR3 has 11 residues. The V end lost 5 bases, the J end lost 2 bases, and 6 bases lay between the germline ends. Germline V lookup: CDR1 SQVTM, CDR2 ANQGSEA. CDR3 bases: TGCAGCGTTCGGACTCAAGAGACCCAGTACTTC. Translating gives CSVRTQETQYF.

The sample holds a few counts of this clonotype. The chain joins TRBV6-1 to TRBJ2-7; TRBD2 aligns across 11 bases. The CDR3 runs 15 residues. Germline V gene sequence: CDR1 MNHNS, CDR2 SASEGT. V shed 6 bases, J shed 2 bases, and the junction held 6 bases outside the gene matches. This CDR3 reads CASSLSGRGPYEQYF. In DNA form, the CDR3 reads TGTGCCAGCAGCCTTAGCGGGAGGGGGCCCTACGAGCAGTACTTC.